This entry lists 4 T cell receptor beta chains sequenced from one sample in a study of T-cell memory formation after mild COVID-19. TCRdb reprocessed the 5' RACE reads via MiXCR and lists one record per CDR3 protein. The data show fewer than 700,000 distinct CDR3 sequences, about 20% seen once. Sequencing was done on a sample of PBMCs or a T cell subset sorted from them (not recorded which). The source is an adult woman who had mild COVID-19 (a few samples of this study predate the infection). Cell type and time point are not known.

In its sample, this clonotype was seen a few times. CDR3 protein: CSARVRTDNEQFF. As DNA, the CDR3 is TGCAGTGCTAGAGTACGGACAGACAATGAGCAGTTCTTC. The chain is built from TRBV20-1 and TRBJ2-1; D might be TRBD1 (6 bases). The CDR3 has 13 amino acids. Germline V gene sequence: CDR1 DFQATT, CDR2 SNEGSKA (reference sequence). The V end was cut by 1 base, the J end by 5 bases, with 9 bases between.

The chain couples TRBV12-3 or TRBV12-4 to TRBJ2-7; 12 bases match TRBD1. Germline trimming cut 6 bases from V and 5 bases from J; bases unmatched to any gene: 26. The CDR3 runs 21 residues. CDR3 in DNA: TGTGCCAGCAGACGAACAGCAACCCCATTGTGGGGACAGGGGGCGGTAAACGAGCAGTACTTC. As protein: CASRRTATPLWGQGAVNEQYF.

J is TRBJ2-1 and V is TRBV6-5, with TRBD2 matching 8 bases. J was trimmed by 1 base and V by 2 bases; bases with no gene match: 4. Germline CDR1 and CDR2: MNHEY and SVGAGI. CDR3 length: 16 amino acids. For the CDR3, the DNA is TGTGCCAGCAGTTACGAGGGACTAGTGTCCTACAATGAGCAGTTCTTC. Its translation is CASSYEGLVSYNEQFF.

The gene calls are TRBV5-6 and TRBJ2-7; D may be TRBD1 (6 bases). V was shortened by 2 bases and J by 2 bases, with 11 bases between the two germline ends. The germline V gene encodes CDR1 SGHDT and CDR2 YYEEEE. The CDR3 length is 14 residues. CDR3 residues: CASSFPGAPYEQYF. The CDR3, as DNA: TGTGCCAGCAGCTTTCCAGGGGCCCCCTACGAGCAGTACTTC. The variable domain in full, completed from reference TRBV5-6 and TRBJ2-7, reads DAGVTQSPTHLIKTRGQQVTLRCSPKSGHDTVSWYQQALGQGPQFIFQYYEEEERQRGNFPDRFSGHQFPNYSSELNVNALLLGDSALYLCASSFPGAPYEQYFGPGTRLTVT.